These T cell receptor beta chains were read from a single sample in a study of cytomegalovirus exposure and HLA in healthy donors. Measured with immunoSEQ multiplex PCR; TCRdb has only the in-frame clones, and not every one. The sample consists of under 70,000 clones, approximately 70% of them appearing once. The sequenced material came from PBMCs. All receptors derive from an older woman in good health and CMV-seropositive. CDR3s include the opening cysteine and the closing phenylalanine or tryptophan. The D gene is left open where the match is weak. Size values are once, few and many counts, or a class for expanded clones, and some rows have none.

CASRGLENYGYTF,TGTGCCAGCAGGGGACTGGAAAACTATGGCTACACCTTC,-,TRBJ1-2,TRBV2,-
CASSMGFRLNQPQHF,TGTGCCAGTAGTATGGGCTTCAGATTAAATCAGCCCCAGCATTTT,-,TRBJ1-5,TRBV19,-
CASSYTGGGAYEQFF,TGTGCCAGCAGTTACACGGGCGGGGGGGCCTATGAGCAGTTCTTC,TRBD2,TRBJ2-1,TRBV6-5,-
CASSPSGPSTDTQYF,TGTGCCAGCTCGCCTAGCGGTCCTAGCACAGATACGCAGTATTTT,TRBD2,TRBJ2-3,TRBV6-1,-
CASSKDGTPGLAGGGEQYF,TGTGCCAGCAGCAAGGATGGGACACCGGGACTAGCGGGGGGAGGGGAGCAGTACTTC,TRBD2,TRBJ2-7,TRBV7-6,once
CATTPRDRANTDTQYF,TGTGCCACCACCCCTCGGGACAGGGCGAACACAGATACGCAGTATTTT,TRBD1,TRBJ2-3,TRBV27,-
CASSAAGTGNYGYTF,TGTGCCAGCAGCGCTGCAGGGACAGGGAACTATGGCTACACCTTC,TRBD1,TRBJ1-2,TRBV5-8,-
CASSSLAGSTDTQYF,TGCGCCAGCAGTTCCCTAGCGGGGAGCACAGATACGCAGTATTTT,TRBD2,TRBJ2-3,TRBV5-1,-
CASSLSRAGGHSGANVLTF,TGTGCCAGCAGCTTGTCAAGGGCAGGGGGACACTCTGGGGCCAACGTCCTGACTTTC,TRBD1,TRBJ2-6,TRBV5-6,-
CASSRQLGDTEAFF,TGCGCCAGCAGCCGACAGCTAGGTGACACTGAAGCTTTCTTT,-,TRBJ1-1,TRBV4-1,once
CASSTTGSNQPQHF,TGTGCCAGCAGCACGACAGGTAGCAATCAGCCCCAGCATTTT,-,TRBJ1-5,TRBV25-1,once
CASSSGTSGESYNEQFF,TGTGCCAGCAGTTCCGGGACTAGCGGGGAGTCCTACAATGAGCAGTTCTTC,TRBD2,TRBJ2-1,TRBV27,-
CASRSGLAGTKQFF,TGTGCCAGCAGATCTGGACTAGCGGGTACAAAGCAGTTCTTC,TRBD2,TRBJ2-1,TRBV27,-
CASSLLQGSTDTQYF,TGTGCCAGCAGCTTGCTTCAGGGGAGCACAGATACGCAGTATTTT,-,TRBJ2-3,TRBV5-6,few
CASNSLSNPDTQYF,TGCGCCAGCAACAGCTTGTCCAATCCCGATACGCAGTATTTT,-,TRBJ2-3,TRBV5-1,-
CASSLGGVGNTIYF,TGCGCCAGCAGCTTGGGCGGGGTTGGAAACACCATATATTTT,-,TRBJ1-3,TRBV5-1,once
CASSLALENTEAFF,TGTGCCAGCAGCTTAGCGCTAGAGAACACTGAAGCTTTCTTT,-,TRBJ1-1,TRBV7-9,-
CASSTTGGNTEAFF,TGTGCCAGTAGTACGACAGGGGGGAACACTGAAGCTTTCTTT,TRBD1,TRBJ1-1,TRBV19,once
CASSEAGGSSYEQYF,TGTGCCAGCAGTGAAGCAGGAGGGAGCTCCTACGAGCAGTACTTC,-,TRBJ2-7,TRBV6-1,-
CASSVALQANSPLHF,TGTGCCAGCAGCGTAGCTCTACAGGCAAATTCACCCCTCCACTTT,-,TRBJ1-6,TRBV9,-
CASRPTGQVYGYTF,TGTGCCAGCAGGCCGACGGGACAAGTCTATGGCTACACCTTC,-,TRBJ1-2,TRBV6-5,-
CASSLGDRGPGETQYF,TGTGCCAGCAGCTTAGGGGACAGGGGGCCGGGGGAGACCCAGTACTTC,TRBD1,TRBJ2-5,TRBV7-9,few
CASSSGQGRETQYF,TGCGCCAGCAGCTCGGGCCAGGGTAGAGAGACCCAGTACTTC,-,TRBJ2-5,TRBV5-1,-
CASSLESGPTYEQYF,TGTGCCAGCTCACTTGAGTCAGGGCCCACCTACGAGCAGTACTTC,-,TRBJ2-7,TRBV18,-
CAWSGSPNEKLFF,TGTGCCTGGAGTGGGAGCCCTAATGAAAAACTGTTTTTT,-,TRBJ1-4,TRBV30,-
CASSFRGQGAGDTQYF,TGCGCCAGCAGCTTTCGGGGACAGGGGGCCGGGGATACGCAGTATTTT,TRBD1,TRBJ2-3,TRBV5-1,-
CASSWGAGAPDTQYF,TGTGCCAGCAGCTGGGGAGCGGGGGCCCCAGATACGCAGTATTTT,TRBD2,TRBJ2-3,TRBV5-6,few
CAIRDRGGDEQFF,TGTGCCATCAGGGATAGGGGCGGCGATGAGCAGTTCTTC,-,TRBJ2-1,TRBV10-3,-
CASSRGLAGGVTGELFF,TGTGCCAGCAGCCGCGGACTAGCGGGGGGGGTCACCGGGGAGCTGTTTTTT,TRBD2,TRBJ2-2,TRBV11-3,-
CASSLQPSGEETQYF,TGCGCCAGCAGCCTACAACCTAGCGGGGAAGAGACCCAGTACTTC,TRBD2,TRBJ2-5,TRBV5-1,few
CASSLDPLAGTDTQYF,TGTGCCAGCAGCTTGGATCCCCTTGCGGGCACAGATACGCAGTATTTT,-,TRBJ2-3,TRBV5-6,-
CASSVRDRLSGNTIYF,TGTGCCAGCAGCGTAAGGGACAGGCTATCTGGAAACACCATATATTTT,TRBD1,TRBJ1-3,TRBV9,-
CAWSVLTGGSNQPQHF,TGTGCCTGGAGTGTACTGACCGGAGGAAGCAATCAGCCCCAGCATTTT,-,TRBJ1-5,TRBV30,few
CASSLHQGNTEAFF,TGTGCCAGCAGCTTACATCAGGGGAACACTGAAGCTTTCTTT,-,TRBJ1-1,TRBV5-6,-
CASGGEYNEQFF,TGTGCCAGCGGGGGAGAATACAATGAGCAGTTCTTC,-,TRBJ2-1,TRBV19,-
CASTGIRNSPLHF,TGTGCCAGCACCGGGATCCGAAATTCACCCCTCCACTTT,-,TRBJ1-6,TRBV2,few
CASRGQGFHEQYF,TGTGCCAGCAGGGGACAGGGGTTCCACGAGCAGTACTTC,TRBD1,TRBJ2-7,TRBV27,-
CASSVGDGSTGNTIYF,TGCGCCAGCAGCGTGGGTGACGGGTCTACTGGAAACACCATATATTTT,-,TRBJ1-3,TRBV5-1,-
CASSYQTGTGGSGYTF,TGTGCCAGCAGTTATCAAACCGGGACAGGGGGCAGCGGCTACACCTTC,TRBD1,TRBJ1-2,TRBV6-6,-
CASGLVDRGQAKNIQYF,TGTGCTAGTGGTTTGGTAGACAGGGGACAAGCCAAAAACATTCAGTACTTC,TRBD1,TRBJ2-4,TRBV12-5,-